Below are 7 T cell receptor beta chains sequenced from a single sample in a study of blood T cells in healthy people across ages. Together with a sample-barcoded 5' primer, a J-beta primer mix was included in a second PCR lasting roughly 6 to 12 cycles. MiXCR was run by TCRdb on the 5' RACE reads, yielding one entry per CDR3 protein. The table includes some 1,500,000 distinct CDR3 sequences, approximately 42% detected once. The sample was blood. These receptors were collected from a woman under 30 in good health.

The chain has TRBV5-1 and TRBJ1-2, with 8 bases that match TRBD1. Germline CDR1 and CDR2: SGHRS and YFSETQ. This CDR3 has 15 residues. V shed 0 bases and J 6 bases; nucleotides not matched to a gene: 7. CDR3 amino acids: CASSLAGRGLDGYTF. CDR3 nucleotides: TGCGCCAGCAGCTTGGCCGGCAGGGGGCTTGATGGCTACACCTTC.

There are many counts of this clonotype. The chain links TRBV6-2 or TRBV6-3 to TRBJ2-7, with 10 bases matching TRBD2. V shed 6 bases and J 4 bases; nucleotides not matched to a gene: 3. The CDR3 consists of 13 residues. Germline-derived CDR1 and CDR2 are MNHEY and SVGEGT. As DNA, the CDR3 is TGTGCCAGCAGCTCTAGCGGGAGTTACGAGCAGTACTTC. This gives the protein CASSSSGSYEQYF.

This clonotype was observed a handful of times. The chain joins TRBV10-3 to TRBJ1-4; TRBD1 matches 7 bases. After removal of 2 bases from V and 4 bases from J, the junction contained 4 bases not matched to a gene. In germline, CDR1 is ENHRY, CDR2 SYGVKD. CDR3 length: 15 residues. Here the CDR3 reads CAISEQPGGNEKLFF. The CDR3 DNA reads TGTGCCATCAGTGAGCAGCCAGGGGGTAATGAAAAACTGTTTTTT.

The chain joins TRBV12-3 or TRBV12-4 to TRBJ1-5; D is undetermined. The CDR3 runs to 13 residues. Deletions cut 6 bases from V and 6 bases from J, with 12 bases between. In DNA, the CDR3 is TGTGCCAGCAGACAATCGGGTGTTCAGCCCCAGCATTTT. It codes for CASRQSGVQPQHF.

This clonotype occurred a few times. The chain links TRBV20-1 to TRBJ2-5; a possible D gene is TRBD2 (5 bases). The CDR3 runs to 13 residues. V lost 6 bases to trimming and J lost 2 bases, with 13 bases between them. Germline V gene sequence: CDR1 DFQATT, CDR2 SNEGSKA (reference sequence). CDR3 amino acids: CSAGELPQETQYF. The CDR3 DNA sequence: TGCAGTGCCGGGGAGCTCCCTCAAGAGACCCAGTACTTC.

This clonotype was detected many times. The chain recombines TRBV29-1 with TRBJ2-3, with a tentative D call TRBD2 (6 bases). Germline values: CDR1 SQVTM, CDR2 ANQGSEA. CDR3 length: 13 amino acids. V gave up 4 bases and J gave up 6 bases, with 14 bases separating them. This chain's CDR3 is CSVAAGTGDTQYF. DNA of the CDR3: TGCAGCGTTGCGGCGGGGACGGGGGATACGCAGTATTTT.

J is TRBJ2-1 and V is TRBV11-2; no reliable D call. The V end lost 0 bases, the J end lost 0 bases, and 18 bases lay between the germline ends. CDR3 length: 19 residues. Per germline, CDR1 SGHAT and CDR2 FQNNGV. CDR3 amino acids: CASSLDALVPGSSYNEQFF. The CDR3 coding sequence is TGTGCCAGCAGCTTAGACGCATTGGTCCCGGGCAGCTCCTACAATGAGCAGTTCTTC.